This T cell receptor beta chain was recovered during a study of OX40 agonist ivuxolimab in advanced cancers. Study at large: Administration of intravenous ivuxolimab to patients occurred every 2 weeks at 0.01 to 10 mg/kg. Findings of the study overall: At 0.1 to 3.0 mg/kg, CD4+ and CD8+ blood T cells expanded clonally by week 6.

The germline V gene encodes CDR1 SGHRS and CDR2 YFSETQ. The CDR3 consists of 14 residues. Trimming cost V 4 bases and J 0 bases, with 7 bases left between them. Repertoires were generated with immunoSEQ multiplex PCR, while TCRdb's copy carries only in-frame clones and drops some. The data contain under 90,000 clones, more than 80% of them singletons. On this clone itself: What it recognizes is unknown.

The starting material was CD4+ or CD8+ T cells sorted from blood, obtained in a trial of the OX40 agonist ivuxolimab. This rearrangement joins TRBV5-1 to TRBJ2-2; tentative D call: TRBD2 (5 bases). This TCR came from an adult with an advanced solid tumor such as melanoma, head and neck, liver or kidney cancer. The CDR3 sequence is CASSPGSNTGELFF. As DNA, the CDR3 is TGCGCCAGCAGCCCGGGGTCGAACACCGGGGAGCTGTTTTTT.